Below are 8 T cell receptor beta chains sequenced from a single sample in a study of technical replicates of blood from several donors. Assay: immunoSEQ multiplex PCR; the TCRdb copy retains only in-frame clones and omits some. The sample carries approximately 89,000 clones, around 94% recorded once. Sequences were obtained from T cells isolated from PBMCs. The source of these receptors is a human donor in good health.

This clone is a singleton in its sample. The chain couples TRBV11-2 to TRBJ1-2; D is unclear. Germline V CDR1 and CDR2: SGHAT, FQNNGV. The CDR3 has 16 amino acids. The ends were cut back, 5 bases at V and 4 bases at J, with 20 bases in the middle. This CDR3 is CASSPLAGTGVYGYTF. The DNA of the CDR3 is TGTGCCAGCAGCCCACTGGCAGGAACGGGAGTCTATGGCTACACCTTC.

The chain has TRBV19 and TRBJ1-1, with a tentative D call TRBD1 (5 bases). Between the trimmed V and J ends, which lost 3 bases and 4 bases, there was a span of 9 bases. This CDR3 has 13 residues. From germline, CDR1 is LNHDA and CDR2 SQIVND (reference sequence). CDR3 nucleotides: TGTGCCAGTAGTATCGGGAGGGGCACTGAAGCTTTCTTT. Its translation: CASSIGRGTEAFF.

This chain uses TRBV6-1 with TRBJ1-1, with D unclear. The CDR3 has 15 amino acids. Germline assignment: CDR1 MNHNS and CDR2 SASEGT. V was clipped by 6 bases and J by 1 base, with 15 bases between them. CDR3 sequence reads: CASRPRQTKNTEAFF. The CDR3 nucleotides are TGTGCCAGCAGGCCCAGACAAACCAAGAACACTGAAGCTTTCTTT.

The chain recombines TRBV30 with TRBJ1-1; D gene unclear. CDR1 GTSNPN and CDR2 SVGIG come from the germline V gene (reference sequence). This CDR3 is 12 amino acids long. V was pared by 5 bases and J by 5 bases, with 12 bases between. The CDR3 bases are TGTGCCTGGGGCCCTGGGAGGACTGAAGCTTTCTTT. Amino acid sequence: CAWGPGRTEAFF.

The rearrangement links TRBV19 to TRBJ2-1; TRBD2 matches at 10 bases. The CDR3 has 13 amino acids. Germline V lookup: CDR1 LNHDA, CDR2 SQIVND (reference sequence). V shed 10 bases, J shed 6 bases, and the junction held 6 bases outside the gene matches. DNA for the CDR3: TGTGCCACTTCAGCGGGAGGGGTCAATGAGCAGTTCTTC. The encoded protein is CATSAGGVNEQFF. Together with reference TRBV19 and TRBJ2-1, the CDR3 gives the full variable domain: DGGITQSPKYLFRKEGQNVTLSCEQNLNHDAMYWYRQDPGQGLRLIYYSQIVNDFQKGDIAEGYSVSREKKESFPLTVTSAQKNPTAFYLCATSAGGVNEQFFGPGTRLTVL.

This sequence joins TRBV30 and TRBJ2-7, with D uncertain. V was pared by 3 bases and J by 5 bases, with 11 bases between. This CDR3 is built from 12 residues. CDR1 is GTSNPN and CDR2 is SVGIG in the germline V gene (reference sequence). Written as DNA, the CDR3 is TGTGCCTGGAGGGGCCAGTATAACGAGCAGTACTTC. This gives the protein CAWRGQYNEQYF.

The DNA of the CDR3 is TGTGCCAGTAGTATGCGGCTAGCGGGAGCAGATACGCAGTATTTT. It is translated as CASSMRLAGADTQYF. The chain employs TRBV19 and TRBJ2-3; 10 bases fit TRBD2. This CDR3 has 15 residues. V lost 3 bases and J lost 4; bases outside the gene matches: 4. Germline lookup yields CDR1 LNHDA and CDR2 SQIVND (reference sequence). The full variable domain, with the rest looked up from reference TRBV19 and TRBJ2-3, is DGGITQSPKYLFRKEGQNVTLSCEQNLNHDAMYWYRQDPGQGLRLIYYSQIVNDFQKGDIAEGYSVSREKKESFPLTVTSAQKNPTAFYLCASSMRLAGADTQYFGPGTRLTVL.

The genes are TRBV5-1 and TRBJ2-7; possibly TRBD2 for D (5 bases). Germline assignment: CDR1 SGHRS and CDR2 YFSETQ. This CDR3 has 14 residues. V gave up 5 bases and J gave up 2 bases, with 14 bases separating them. The CDR3 is CASRHLASPYEQYF. The CDR3, as DNA: TGCGCCAGCAGACACCTAGCATCTCCCTACGAGCAGTACTTC. Supplemented by reference TRBV5-1 and TRBJ2-7, the full variable domain reads KAGVTQTPRYLIKTRGQQVTLSCSPISGHRSVSWYQQTPGQGLQFLFEYFSETQRNKGNFPGRFSGRQFSNSRSEMNVSTLELGDSALYLCASRHLASPYEQYFGPGTRLTVT.